The clone carrying this T cell receptor (beta chain) has more than one count but fewer than ten. As processed by the authors: Reference gene primer amplification yielded estimated nucleated cell counts. Profiled with immunoSEQ multiplex PCR; TCRdb holds only in-frame clones, not every one. V and J calls and clone size are given by that table; D and trimming were obtained from the DNA. The sample has some 180,000 clones; 75% to 90% are singletons. This sample stems from a study of blood T cell repertoires in COVID-19. Study-wide background: Samples came from the United States, Italy and Spain, spanning acute and convalescent COVID-19. In each case, the material was cDNA or gDNA derived from T cells, B-cell-depleted T cells, or PBMCs.

CDR3 size: 16 residues. CDR1 is MNHEY, CDR2 SMNVEV, per germline (reference sequence). V was clipped by 5 bases and J by 3 bases; unmatched bases: 7. This clonotype originated in a woman aged 60 to 75 with acute or convalescent COVID-19. The sample taken for sequencing was peripheral blood. V gene TRBV27 combines with J gene TRBJ2-7, with TRBD2 matching over 13 bases. CDR3 in amino acids: CASSPKGLAGIYEQYF. CDR3 nucleotides: TGTGCCAGCAGTCCCAAGGGACTAGCGGGAATCTACGAGCAGTACTTC.